This T cell receptor beta chain is drawn from a study of response to subunit inactivated influenza vaccine. General observations from the study: Authors suggested few new T cells are recruited by each seasonal influenza vaccination.

Worth noting for this clonotype: Its antigen is unidentified.

From the RT-PCR reads, TCRdb called clonotypes with MiXCR, one entry per CDR3 protein. The sample carries 800,000 to 1,000,000 distinct CDR3 sequences, approximately 21% recorded once. V lost 0 bases, J lost 1 base, and 7 bases stayed unmatched. CDR3 length: 16 amino acids. The V gene's germline CDR1 is DFQATT and CDR2 SNEGSKA (reference sequence). V gene TRBV20-1 combines with J gene TRBJ1-2, with 8 bases lining up with TRBD1. Material: PBMCs from blood, obtained around 5 days after vaccination. The receptor was isolated from a middle-aged man who received an inactivated influenza vaccine. The CDR3 is CSARDQGALLNYGYTF. In nucleotides, the CDR3 is TGCAGTGCTAGAGATCAGGGGGCTTTACTTAACTATGGCTACACCTTC.